This T cell receptor beta chain was sequenced in a study of liver allograft versus peripheral blood T cells. On the study more broadly: A comparison was made between T cell receptor repertoires in transplanted livers and those in recipients' peripheral blood. Study-wide results and limits: Reportedly, the T cell receptor repertoires present inside liver allografts differed from those in peripheral blood.

This clonotype is medium-sized (0.01 to 0.1%) in the sample. As yet, its antigen is unknown. CDR1 is SEHNR, CDR2 FQNEAQ, per germline (reference sequence). V lost 3 bases and J 0 bases, leaving 6 bases between the germline ends. This CDR3 is built from 13 residues. MiXCR was run by TCRdb on the reads, yielding one entry per CDR3 protein. This table holds nearly 3,000 distinct CDR3 sequences, 16% found once. The genes are TRBV7-9 and TRBJ2-7; D perhaps matches TRBD2 (5 bases). This receptor was taken from a human patient who had a liver transplant. The graft donor may be the source of some T cells. The CDR3 sequence is CASSFGNSYEQYF. The DNA of the CDR3 is TGTGCCAGCAGCTTCGGGAACTCCTACGAGCAGTACTTC.